This T cell receptor beta chain was sequenced for a study of blood T cells in healthy people across ages. The study, taken as a whole, reports: Versus aged donors, long-lived donors had higher diversity and more naive CD4+ cells.

Trimming removed 0 bases from V and 3 bases from J, with 8 bases in between. The CDR3 is 14 amino acids. The germline V gene encodes CDR1 SGHRS and CDR2 YFSETQ. Of note for this clonotype: The target antigen is unknown.

The second PCR ran about 6 to 12 cycles with a sample-barcoded 5' primer and J-beta primers. TCRdb analysed the 5' RACE reads with MiXCR anew, one entry per CDR3 protein. The data show around 1.5 million distinct CDR3 sequences, about 31% seen once. This receptor was obtained from a woman aged 25-40 years in good health. The V call is TRBV5-1, the J call TRBJ2-3; D is unresolved. Input material: blood. This chain's CDR3 is CASSLAAKTDTQYF. The CDR3 DNA is TGCGCCAGCAGCTTGGCGGCCAAGACAGATACGCAGTATTTT.